These 22 T cell receptor beta chains came from one sample sequenced in a study of T cell responses to AZD1222 COVID-19 vaccine. Generated by immunoSEQ multiplex PCR, the TCRdb table keeps only in-frame clones and is missing some. The sample carries around 80,000 clones, roughly 90% recorded once. The starting material was peripheral blood, obtained on day 0 of AZD1222 vaccination. These receptors all come from an adult in good health.

This clone was found once. The J gene is TRBJ2-1, the V gene TRBV10-2; D remains unclear. Trimming took 0 bases from V and 8 from J, leaving 14 bases between them. Germline V gene lookup returns CDR1 WSHSY and CDR2 SAAADI. The CDR3 runs 15 residues. The CDR3 nucleotides read TGCGCCAGCAGTGAGTCCGCCACCCCGAGCGATGAGCAGTTCTTC. Translating gives CASSESATPSDEQFF.

This rearrangement joins TRBV2 to TRBJ2-1; D is undetermined. The ends were cut back, 4 bases at V and 5 bases at J, with 3 bases in the middle. The CDR3 is 11 amino acids. CDR1 is SNHLY and CDR2 is FYNNEI in the germline V gene. The CDR3 spells CASSVDNEQFF. In DNA, the CDR3 is TGTGCCAGCAGTGTGGACAATGAGCAGTTCTTC.

The J gene is TRBJ1-2, the V gene TRBV5-6; no reliable D call. Germline CDR1 SGHDT, CDR2 YYEEEE. The CDR3 contains 12 residues. V was trimmed by 5 bases and J by 11 bases, leaving 16 bases between them. The CDR3 DNA reads as TGTGCCAGCAGTTTAGGCAGTCGGGAGTACACCTTC. Encoded protein: CASSLGSREYTF.

DNA of the CDR3: TGTGCCAGCAGCCCAACCAGGATCGGAAGCACAGATACGCAGTATTTT. Protein: CASSPTRIGSTDTQYF. V gene TRBV7-9 combines with J gene TRBJ2-3, with D hard to call. Germline lookup yields CDR1 SEHNR and CDR2 FQNEAQ (reference sequence). The V end lost 5 bases, the J end lost 0 bases, and 15 bases lay between the germline ends. The CDR3 is 16 residues long. The whole variable domain, remainder taken from reference TRBV7-9 and TRBJ2-3, is DTGVSQNPRHKITKRGQNVTFRCDPISEHNRLYWYRQTLGQGPEFLTYFQNEAQLEKSRLLSDRFSAERPKGSFSTLEIQRTEQGDSAMYLCASSPTRIGSTDTQYFGPGTRLTVL.

A remark on this clone: A read error may account for a junction end that differs from germline. The chain has TRBV7-6 and TRBJ1-2; D unclear. The CDR3 is 11 amino acids. Germline values: CDR1 SGHVS, CDR2 FNYEAQ. In nucleotides, the CDR3 is TGTGCCAGCAGCTTAGGGGCAACCCTCAACTTC. It codes for CASSLGATLNF.

The gene calls are TRBV6-5 and TRBJ2-2; TRBD1 might be the D (6 bases). Germline CDR1 reads MNHEY; CDR2 reads SVGAGI. V was trimmed by 6 bases and J by 6 bases, leaving 11 bases between them. The CDR3 contains 13 residues. CDR3 nucleotide sequence: TGTGCCAGCAGACAGGGTTACGCCGGGGAGCTGTTTTTT. It yields the protein CASRQGYAGELFF.

This clone was seen once. The chain has TRBV18 and TRBJ1-2; D might be TRBD1 (6 bases). Looked up from germline, CDR1 is KGHSH and CDR2 is LQKENI. The CDR3 loop spans 16 amino acids. V was trimmed by 2 bases and J by 3 bases, leaving 16 bases between them. The CDR3 protein is CASSPSQRGQDYGYTF. CDR3 coding DNA: TGTGCCAGCTCACCATCCCAACGGGGGCAGGACTATGGCTACACCTTC. The whole variable domain, remainder taken from reference TRBV18 and TRBJ1-2, is NAGVMQNPRHLVRRRGQEARLRCSPMKGHSHVYWYRQLPEEGLKFMVYLQKENIIDESGMPKERFSAEFPKEGPSILRIQQVVRGDSAAYFCASSPSQRGQDYGYTFGSGTRLTVV.

This chain uses TRBV6-5 with TRBJ1-5; D is ambiguous. The CDR3 runs to 13 residues. Germline CDR1 is MNHEY and CDR2 is SVGAGI. Deletions cut 7 bases from V and 4 bases from J, with 11 bases between. CDR3 nucleotides: TGTGCCAGCACCCAGGACGTGAATCAGCCCCAGCATTTT. It encodes CASTQDVNQPQHF.

The gene calls are TRBV20-1 and TRBJ2-2; no firm D call. CDR1 DFQATT and CDR2 SNEGSKA come from the germline V gene (reference sequence). This CDR3 spans 10 amino acids. Between the trimmed V and J ends, which lost 3 bases and 6 bases, there was a span of 2 bases. DNA for the CDR3: TGCAGTGCTAGCCCCGGGGAGCTGTTTTTT. Protein product: CSASPGELFF.

This clone was picked up a small number of times. The J gene is TRBJ1-2, the V gene TRBV15; 7 nucleotides align to TRBD1. V trimming: 2 bases; J trimming: 4 bases; junction bases outside the gene matches: 13. The CDR3 length is 17 residues. The germline V gene has CDR1 LNHNV and CDR2 YYDKDF (reference sequence). Here the CDR3 DNA reads TGTGCCACCAGCAGAACCCGCCTAGGGGGCTTCTTCTATGGCTACACCTTC. Translated, it gives CATSRTRLGGFFYGYTF.

The chain uses TRBV5-6 and TRBJ2-1; 10 nucleotides align to TRBD2. The CDR3 runs to 15 residues. Germline CDR1 reads SGHDT; CDR2 reads YYEEEE. V trimming: 2 bases; J trimming: 4 bases; junction bases outside the gene matches: 3. As DNA, the CDR3 is TGTGCCAGCAGCTTCACTAGCGGGATGTACAATGAGCAGTTCTTC. The encoded protein is CASSFTSGMYNEQFF.

This clone was recorded a few times. The J gene is TRBJ1-5, the V gene TRBV4-1, with TRBD1 matching over 7 bases. This CDR3 comprises 15 residues. Trimming took 6 bases from V and 1 from J; bases not matched to a gene: 6. Germline CDR1 reads MGHRA; CDR2 reads YSYEKL. CDR3 residues: CASRDRFLSNQPQHF. The CDR3 nucleotides read TGCGCCAGCAGGGACAGGTTCTTGAGCAATCAGCCCCAGCATTTT.

This clone was detected once. The chain joins TRBV6-5 to TRBJ1-1; 7 bases line up with TRBD1. From germline, CDR1 is MNHEY and CDR2 SVGAGI. This CDR3 is built from 13 residues. Germline trimming cut 7 bases from V and 3 bases from J; bases unmatched to any gene: 5. The CDR3 region has the DNA TGTGCCAGCACTTGGACAGGAGACACTGAAGCTTTCTTT. Its translation: CASTWTGDTEAFF.

The chain carries TRBV20-1 and TRBJ1-2; D possibly corresponds to TRBD1 (5 bases). Trimming removed 5 bases at V and 7 bases at J, with 11 bases between. Per germline, CDR1 DFQATT and CDR2 SNEGSKA (reference sequence). The CDR3 extends over 11 amino acids. In DNA form, the CDR3 reads TGCAGTGCTTGGGACTTCGGTGGCTACACCTTC. Translating gives CSAWDFGGYTF.

The chain links TRBV18 to TRBJ2-6; 8 bases are shared with TRBD1. The CDR3 has 16 residues. Trimming at V came to 5 bases and at J to 4 bases, leaving 7 bases not matched to a gene. Per the germline V gene, CDR1 is KGHSH and CDR2 is LQKENI. CDR3 in DNA: TGTGCCAGCTCATTTGACAGGGGTGCCGGGGCCAACGTCCTGACTTTC. It translates to CASSFDRGAGANVLTF.

The sample holds one count of this clone. The V and J genes are TRBV16 and TRBJ1-2; D is possibly TRBD1 (5 bases). V was clipped by 0 bases and J by 8 bases, with 10 bases between them. Germline loops: CDR1 KGHSY, CDR2 FQNENV. The CDR3 is 13 residues long. The CDR3 DNA is TGTGCCAGCAGCCAATCGGGGGGGACCGGCTACACCTTC. It codes for CASSQSGGTGYTF. Based on the CDR3 plus reference TRBV16 and TRBJ1-2, the full variable domain is GEEVAQTPKHLVRGEGQKAKLYCAPIKGHSYVFWYQQVLKNEFKFLISFQNENVFDETGMPKERFSAKCLPNSPCSLEIQATKLEDSAVYFCASSQSGGTGYTFGSGTRLTVV.

This rearrangement joins TRBV30 to TRBJ2-3, with a tentative D call TRBD2 (6 bases). Germline V CDR1 and CDR2: GTSNPN, SVGIG (reference sequence). The CDR3 contains 12 residues. The germline V and J ends were trimmed by 5 bases and 8 bases, with 14 bases remaining between them. Here the CDR3 reads CAWGEEARTQYF. CDR3 in DNA: TGTGCCTGGGGGGAGGAGGCCCGTACGCAGTATTTT.

The chain uses TRBV27 and TRBJ2-4, with TRBD2 identical over 7 bases. After removal of 5 bases from V and 4 bases from J, the junction contained 14 bases not matched to a gene. The germline CDR1 and CDR2 sequences are MNHEY and SMNVEV (reference sequence). The CDR3 is made up of 17 amino acids. This CDR3 reads CASSPLEATAGKNIQYF. The DNA of the CDR3 is TGTGCCAGCAGTCCCCTCGAAGCGACAGCGGGAAAAAACATTCAGTACTTC.

V gene TRBV19 combines with J gene TRBJ2-5; no firm D call. V gave up 9 bases and J gave up 2 bases, with 10 bases separating them. Germline V gene lookup returns CDR1 LNHDA and CDR2 SQIVND (reference sequence). This CDR3 is 12 amino acids long. CDR3 region: CASSEFQETQYF. DNA of the CDR3: TGTGCCAGCTCGGAATTTCAAGAGACCCAGTACTTC.

The chain combines TRBV29-1 with TRBJ2-4; no clear D. The germline CDR1 and CDR2 sequences are SQVTM and ANQGSEA. Trimming pared 7 bases from V and 8 bases from J, leaving 18 bases between. The CDR3 extends over 13 amino acids. The CDR3 sequence is CSGSGNRKDIQYF. DNA of the CDR3: TGCAGCGGCTCGGGCAACCGGAAGGACATTCAGTACTTC.

This CDR3 is CASGSPGTGIGQPQHF. The CDR3 nucleotides read TGTGCTAGTGGTTCCCCCGGGACAGGAATCGGTCAGCCCCAGCATTTT. This chain connects TRBV12-5 to TRBJ1-5, with TRBD1 identical over 8 bases. The CDR3 length is 16 residues. Per the germline V gene, CDR1 is LGHNT and CDR2 is FRNRAP. V was clipped by 4 bases and J by 6 bases; unmatched bases: 11.

The sample holds a few counts of this clone. This chain uses TRBV6-6 with TRBJ1-5; D might be TRBD1 (5 bases). The CDR3 totals 16 residues. V shed 0 bases and J shed 4 bases, with 13 bases lying between them. Germline lookup yields CDR1 MNHNY and CDR2 SVGAGI (reference sequence). CDR3 DNA sequence: TGTGCCAGCAGTTACTCACGCGGGGCCCAGAATCAGCCCCAGCATTTT. Residues: CASSYSRGAQNQPQHF.